These 10 T cell receptor beta chains originate from one sample sequenced in a study of T cell responses to AZD1222 COVID-19 vaccine. Repertoires were generated with immunoSEQ multiplex PCR, while TCRdb's copy carries only in-frame clones and drops some. The sample has approximately 130,000 clones; approximately 90% are singletons. The sequencing used peripheral blood, collected 28 days after the second AZD1222 dose. Receptors were obtained from an adult who received the AZD1222 COVID-19 vaccine.

CDR3 loop: CASSPESTDTQYF. The DNA of the CDR3 is TGTGCCAGCAGTCCAGAAAGCACAGATACGCAGTATTTT. The gene calls are TRBV12-3 or TRBV12-4 and TRBJ2-3; D call uncertain. The CDR3 contains 13 residues. With 5 bases removed from V and 0 bases from J, the gap between germline ends came to 6 bases.

The genes are TRBV4-3 and TRBJ1-2; 7 bases align to TRBD1. Germline-derived CDR1 and CDR2 are LGHNA and YSLEER. The trim removed 2 bases at V and 3 bases at J, leaving 3 bases unmatched. The length of the CDR3 is 14 residues. For the CDR3, the DNA is TGCGCCAGCAGCCAAAATGACAGGGACTATGGCTACACCTTC. Translating it yields CASSQNDRDYGYTF.

V is TRBV5-6 and J is TRBJ2-1; TRBD2 is a possible D gene (7 bases). Trimming left V 4 bases short and J 6 bases short, with 20 bases between. The CDR3 has 16 amino acids. The germline V gene encodes CDR1 SGHDT and CDR2 YYEEEE. CDR3 DNA sequence: TGTGCCAGCAGCCCCCTGGGGGGACGGGGGGCCAATGAGCAGTTCTTC. This gives the protein CASSPLGGRGANEQFF.

The chain links TRBV7-8 to TRBJ2-3; tentative D call: TRBD2 (6 bases). The CDR3 runs 16 residues. Trimming cost V 1 base and J 1 base, with 12 bases left between them. The germline gives CDR1 SGHVS, CDR2 FQNEAQ. The CDR3 bases are TGTGCCAGCAGCTTAGGGGAGGCTGGAGGCACAGATACGCAGTATTTT. Translating it yields CASSLGEAGGTDTQYF.

The chain joins TRBV2 to TRBJ1-5; 7 bases are shared with TRBD1. Germline V gene sequence: CDR1 SNHLY, CDR2 FYNNEI. Trimming at V came to 5 bases and at J to 9 bases, leaving 10 bases not matched to a gene. CDR3 length: 14 residues. In DNA form, the CDR3 reads TGTGCCAGCAGTAAGGGACAGATCGATCGGCCCCAGCATTTT. Its translation: CASSKGQIDRPQHF.

The chain is built from TRBV25-1 and TRBJ1-1; perhaps TRBD1 as D (6 bases). CDR1 and CDR2 (germline): MGHDK, SYGVNS. Trimming stripped 1 base from V and 2 bases from J, with 11 bases between. The CDR3 is 15 residues long. CDR3 protein: CASSELQGINTEAFF. The CDR3, as DNA: TGTGCCAGCAGTGAATTACAGGGAATAAACACTGAAGCTTTCTTT.

V gene TRBV27 combines with J gene TRBJ2-7; TRBD1 is a possible D gene (6 bases). The V end lost 0 bases, the J end lost 3 bases, and 15 bases lay between the germline ends. Germline CDR1 and CDR2: MNHEY and SMNVEV (reference sequence). The CDR3 has 16 amino acids. CDR3 amino acids: CASSLSLRGMIYEQYF. The CDR3 DNA sequence: TGTGCCAGCAGTTTATCGTTAAGGGGGATGATCTACGAGCAGTACTTC.

As for this clone: The same CDR3 is also encoded by other DNA sequences in this sample. The chain is built from TRBV5-4 and TRBJ1-5, with D possibly TRBD1 on 5 matching bases. The V end was cut by 0 bases, the J end by 3 bases, with 7 bases between. The CDR3 extends over 14 amino acids. CDR1 and CDR2 (germline): SGHNT, YYREEE (reference sequence). This CDR3 reads CASSLGGTNQPQHF. CDR3 bases: TGTGCCAGCAGCTTGGGGGGCACCAATCAGCCCCAGCATTTT.

This chain connects TRBV30 to TRBJ2-1; D remains unclear. The V and J ends lost 0 bases and 6 bases respectively, with 12 bases between them. Germline V lookup: CDR1 GTSNPN, CDR2 SVGIG (reference sequence). The CDR3 is made up of 14 amino acids. CDR3 residues: CAWSVGSGVNEQFF. CDR3 nucleotides: TGTGCCTGGAGTGTAGGCTCAGGCGTCAATGAGCAGTTCTTC.

The chain combines TRBV7-2 with TRBJ2-7; D is unresolved. The V end lost 5 bases, the J end lost 2 bases, and 16 bases lay between the germline ends. Looked up from germline, CDR1 is SGHTA and CDR2 is FQGNSA. This CDR3 has 15 residues. The CDR3 bases are TGTGCCAGCAGCCCCACCTCAACCGCCGCCTACGAGCAGTACTTC. As protein: CASSPTSTAAYEQYF.